Listed below are T cell receptor beta chains from one sample, sequenced in a study of PD-1 blockade in classical Hodgkin lymphoma. TCRdb's copy holds only in-frame clones and misses some; the assay was immunoSEQ multiplex PCR. This table has approximately 80,000 clones, around nine tenths appearing once. Material: peripheral blood mononuclear cells (PBMCs), obtained at baseline. These receptors originate from a human donor with classical Hodgkin lymphoma. The CDR3 runs from the conserved cysteine through the conserved F or W. The D gene is left open where the match is weak. Clone sizes are given selectively: once, few, many, or a class where the clone is expanded.

clone size | D gene | J gene | V gene | CDR3 protein | CDR3 DNA
NA | NA | TRBJ1-4 | TRBV7-9 | CASSLGGVYRSANEKLFF | TGTGCCAGCAGCTTAGGAGGGGTGTATAGGTCGGCTAATGAAAAACTGTTTTTT
once | NA | TRBJ2-3 | TRBV13 | CASSSSTDTQYF | TGTGCCAGCAGCTCCTCCACAGATACGCAGTATTTT
NA | NA | TRBJ2-7 | TRBV5-1 | CASSLRQSREQYF | TGCGCCAGCAGCTTGCGACAATCCCGCGAGCAGTACTTC
NA | TRBD2 | TRBJ2-1 | TRBV2 | CASSVPQKKPGLAGGSYNEQFF | TGTGCCAGCAGTGTTCCCCAGAAGAAGCCGGGACTAGCGGGAGGGTCCTACAATGAGCAGTTCTTC
NA | NA | TRBJ1-3 | TRBV7-9 | CASSASGNTIYF | TGTGCCAGCAGCGCGTCGGGAAACACCATATATTTT
NA | NA | TRBJ2-3 | TRBV27 | CASSWAKPGRTTTDTQYF | TGTGCCAGCAGTTGGGCGAAACCGGGCCGGACAACCACAGATACGCAGTATTTT
NA | NA | TRBJ1-1 | TRBV19 | CASTNQGTRWTEAFF | TGTGCCAGTACTAACCAGGGGACTCGGTGGACTGAAGCTTTCTTT
few | NA | TRBJ1-1 | TRBV6-6 | CASLGGLEAFF | TGTGCCAGTCTGGGAGGCCTTGAAGCTTTCTTT
NA | NA | TRBJ2-2 | TRBV18 | CASSPQEGTGELFF | TGTGCCAGCTCACCACAAGAGGGCACCGGGGAGCTGTTTTTT
NA | TRBD1 | TRBJ1-1 | TRBV6-1 | CASSDRNRGQAFF | TGTGCCAGCAGTGACCGGAACAGGGGGCAAGCTTTCTTT
NA | NA | TRBJ1-2 | TRBV4-2 | CASSQVDNDGYTF | TGTGCCAGCAGCCAAGTCGACAACGATGGCTACACCTTC
NA | NA | TRBJ1-2 | TRBV6-6 | CASRLESLLGYTF | TGTGCCAGCAGGCTCGAATCCCTGCTAGGCTACACCTTC
NA | TRBD1 | TRBJ1-5 | TRBV19 | CASAGQGGNQPQHF | TGTGCCAGTGCCGGACAGGGAGGCAATCAGCCCCAGCATTTT
NA | NA | TRBJ1-2 | TRBV18 | CASSSLKRENYGYTF | TGTGCCAGCTCATCTCTAAAAAGGGAAAACTATGGCTACACCTTC
NA | NA | TRBJ2-3 | TRBV10-3 | CASRDQSTDTQYF | TGTGCCTCCCGGGACCAAAGCACAGATACGCAGTATTTT
NA | TRBD2 | TRBJ2-1 | TRBV19 | CASSIGLAVYNEQFF | TGTGCCAGTAGTATAGGACTAGCGGTTTACAATGAGCAGTTCTTC
NA | TRBD1 | TRBJ2-1 | TRBV5-1 | CASSLWTGVYEQFF | TGCGCCAGCAGCTTGTGGACAGGGGTGTATGAGCAGTTCTTC
NA | NA | TRBJ1-2 | TRBV29-1 | CSVEITEGGGGYTF | TGCAGCGTTGAAATAACGGAGGGGGGAGGAGGCTACACCTTC
once | TRBD1 | TRBJ2-7 | TRBV28 | CASSLHPQGAGRYEQYF | TGTGCCAGCAGCCTCCACCCGCAGGGGGCGGGTCGGTACGAGCAGTACTTC
NA | NA | TRBJ2-7 | TRBV27 | CASSFASSYEQYF | TGTGCCAGCAGTTTTGCCAGTTCCTACGAGCAGTACTTC